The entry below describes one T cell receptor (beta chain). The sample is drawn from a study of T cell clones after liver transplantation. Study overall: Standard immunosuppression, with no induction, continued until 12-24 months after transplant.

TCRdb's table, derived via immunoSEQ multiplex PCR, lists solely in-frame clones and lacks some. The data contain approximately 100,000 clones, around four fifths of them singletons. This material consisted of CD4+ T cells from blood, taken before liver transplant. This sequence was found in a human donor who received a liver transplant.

DNA for the CDR3: TGCAGCGTTGAAGTGGGGACGGGAGGGTTATACTACAATGAGCAGTTCTTC. It is translated as CSVEVGTGGLYYNEQFF. This chain links TRBV29-1 with TRBJ2-1, with 8 bases identical to TRBD2. The CDR3 runs to 17 residues. V trimming: 1 base; J trimming: 3 bases; junction bases outside the gene matches: 11. CDR1 SQVTM and CDR2 ANQGSEA come from the germline V gene.